The entry below describes one T cell receptor (beta chain). Its antigen is unidentified. These data come from a study of long-term antiretroviral therapy in people with HIV. The trim removed 3 bases at V and 7 bases at J, leaving 11 bases unmatched. The V gene's germline CDR1 is LNHDA and CDR2 SQIVND (reference sequence). This CDR3 spans 16 amino acids. Running of the v3.0 immunoSEQ assay took place at survey level. Sequencing had a target that covered 40,000-50,000 T-cell genomes per sample. Using immunoSEQ multiplex PCR, the repertoire was profiled, and TCRdb retains in-frame clones only, with some absent. The repertoire has about 23,000 clones, about four fifths of them found once; the top ten carry approximately 7.7%. Study-level results: Before ART, certain clones expanded, and these dominated the repertoire at all time points. The study found that diversity rose after ART but stayed below transplant donor controls. HIV repertoire CDR3 lengths ranged less widely than those of controls.

The sequence came from a man aged 25 to 40 with HIV. This chain joins TRBV19 and TRBJ2-2; 7 nucleotides agree with TRBD1. The source material was unsorted PBMCs, sampled 1.5 years after starting antiretroviral therapy. Here the CDR3 reads CASSIPAGQDGGELFF. For the CDR3, the DNA is TGTGCCAGTAGTATCCCGGCCGGACAGGATGGCGGGGAGCTGTTTTTT.